The 2 T cell receptor beta chains below all came from one sample that was sequenced in a study of T cells in Graves' hyperthyroidism and ophthalmopathy. TCR beta CDR3 sequences were amplified from RNA transcripts. TCR CDR3 regions were first amplified by RT-PCR with HTBI primers. TCRdb itself ran the multiplex PCR reads through MiXCR, one entry per CDR3 protein. This repertoire shows around 600,000 distinct CDR3 sequences, about 15% found once; its top ten account for around 13%. Sequencing was done on a sample of blood. These receptors all come from a woman in her forties or fifties with Graves' ophthalmopathy.

The gene calls are TRBV6-2 or TRBV6-3 and TRBJ1-5; 9 nucleotides align to TRBD1. Germline V CDR1 and CDR2: MNHEY, SVGEGT. CDR3 size: 16 residues. The J segment lost 6 bases and the V segment lost 0 bases, leaving 6 bases of the junction unmatched. The DNA of the CDR3 is TGTGCCAGCAGTTACTCTCCGGGACAGGGCTTTCAGCCCCAGCATTTT. Protein sequence: CASSYSPGQGFQPQHF.

The V gene is TRBV15, the J gene TRBJ2-1; 7 positions agree with TRBD2. CDR1 LNHNV and CDR2 YYDKDF come from the germline V gene (reference sequence). V gave up 0 bases and J gave up 2 bases; unmatched junction bases: 10. There are 18 residues in the CDR3. CDR3 residues: CATSRDLKSGKAYNEQFF. CDR3 bases: TGTGCCACCAGCAGAGATCTCAAAAGCGGGAAGGCCTACAATGAGCAGTTCTTC.